The 9 T cell receptor beta chains in this list originate from one sample, sequenced in a study of T cells in Graves' hyperthyroidism and ophthalmopathy (dated by TCRdb to about 2019). The library was produced with multiplex PCR. Sequencing used an Illumina HiSeq 2000. TCR beta CDR3 regions were amplified from RNA transcripts. For the first round of RT-PCR on the TCR CDR3, the HTBI primer set was used together with the Qiagen OneStep RT-PCR kit. Starting from the raw public reads, TCRdb applied fastp trimming at Q25, assembled clones with MiXCR and retained in-frame beta chains. Every distinct CDR3 protein forms one entry, paired with its most common genes and DNA. Present in this sample are 300,000 to 400,000 distinct CDR3 sequences, about 14% of which were seen just once. The ten largest clonotypes hold approximately 25% of the sample. Material for sequencing was blood. Receptors were obtained from a woman in her twenties or thirties with Graves' hyperthyroidism.

The chain carries TRBV5-8 and TRBJ2-5, with TRBD2 matching 7 bases. The CDR3 spans 16 residues. Germline trimming cut 4 bases from V and 10 bases from J; bases unmatched to any gene: 19. Germline CDR1 is SGHTS and CDR2 is YDEGEE. CDR3 sequence: CASSPLAALSIRSQYF. As DNA, the CDR3 is TGTGCCAGCAGCCCCCTAGCGGCTCTCTCGATCCGTAGCCAGTACTTC.

This clonotype was found many times. The rearrangement uses TRBV5-4 and TRBJ2-3; D is undetermined. V was pared by 4 bases and J by 4 bases, with 7 bases between. CDR1 and CDR2 from the germline V gene are SGHNT and YYREEE (reference sequence). The CDR3 spans 12 residues. The CDR3 nucleotides are TGTGCCAGCAGCCCCTCCCCAGATACGCAGTATTTT. It yields the protein CASSPSPDTQYF.

This clonotype was seen at least ten times. The rearrangement uses TRBV20-1 and TRBJ2-3; D gene uncertain. The CDR3 length is 15 residues. The V gene's germline CDR1 is DFQATT and CDR2 SNEGSKA (reference sequence). Trimming took 0 bases from V and 1 from J, leaving 11 bases between them. This CDR3 is CSARDMRSGTDTQYF. The CDR3 region has the DNA TGCAGTGCTAGAGATATGCGGTCGGGCACAGATACGCAGTATTTT.

A remark on this clonotype: This may come from a read error, since a much larger clone is one base off. The CDR3 carries no conserved terminal phenylalanine or tryptophan, so it likely arises from a read error. The rearrangement joins TRBV6-5 to TRBJ2-3; the D is unclear. The CDR3 consists of 15 residues. Trimming took 4 bases from V and 4 from J, leaving 15 bases between them. CDR1 and CDR2 from the germline V gene are MNHEY and SVGAGI. This CDR3 is CASSSTPWAPDTQYS. The CDR3, as DNA: TGTGCCAGCAGTTCGACCCCCTGGGCACCAGATACGCAGTATTCT.

This chain links TRBV12-3 or TRBV12-4 with TRBJ1-5; D ambiguous. The CDR3 loop spans 15 amino acids. V lost 3 bases and J 4 bases, leaving 13 bases between the germline ends. The CDR3 DNA follows: TGTGCCAGCAGTTTCACATGGCAGAAGAATCAGCCCCAGCATTTT. It codes for CASSFTWQKNQPQHF.

Many counts were recorded for this clonotype. The chain employs TRBV7-3 and TRBJ2-7; no definite D call. Trimming took off 1 base at V and 2 bases at J, with 3 bases between the two ends. Germline V CDR1 and CDR2: SGHTA, FQGTGA. CDR3 length equals 12 residues. CDR3 DNA sequence: TGTGCCAGCAGCTTAATCCCCTACGAGCAGTACTTC. Amino acid sequence: CASSLIPYEQYF.

The gene calls are TRBV11-2 and TRBJ2-3; possibly TRBD1 or TRBD2 for D (6 bases each). The CDR3 runs to 17 residues. The germline V gene encodes CDR1 SGHAT and CDR2 FQNNGV. V was clipped by 1 base and J by 0 bases, with 14 bases between them. CDR3 bases: TGTGCCAGCAGCTTAGCCTATCGGGGGCCTAGCACAGATACGCAGTATTTT. Its translation is CASSLAYRGPSTDTQYF. The variable domain in full, completed from reference TRBV11-2 and TRBJ2-3, reads EAGVAQSPRYKIIEKRQSVAFWCNPISGHATLYWYQQILGQGPKLLIQFQNNGVVDDSQLPKDRFSAERLKGVDSTLKIQPAKLEDSAVYLCASSLAYRGPSTDTQYFGPGTRLTVL.

In its sample, this clonotype was seen many times. The chain recombines TRBV27 with TRBJ1-2, with 10 bases that match TRBD1. The CDR3 loop spans 14 amino acids. The germline V gene encodes CDR1 MNHEY and CDR2 SMNVEV (reference sequence). V was clipped by 8 bases and J by 3 bases; unmatched bases: 6. CDR3 sequence: CASRRTGGDYGYTF. The CDR3 DNA reads as TGTGCCAGCCGACGGACAGGGGGAGACTATGGCTACACCTTC.

V and J are TRBV5-1 and TRBJ2-3; no firm D call. The CDR3 has 16 amino acids. CDR1 SGHRS and CDR2 YFSETQ come from the germline V gene. The V end was cut by 7 bases, the J end by 0 bases, with 18 bases between. The CDR3 reads CASRLTAATSTDTQYF. In DNA form, the CDR3 reads TGCGCCAGCCGGTTAACAGCAGCTACTAGCACAGATACGCAGTATTTT.